The 29 T cell receptor beta chains listed next were all sequenced from one sample in a study of blood T cell repertoires in COVID-19. Using immunoSEQ multiplex PCR, the repertoire was profiled, and TCRdb retains in-frame clones only, with some absent. The table has 350,000 to 450,000 clones, about 88% seen once. The specimen was PBMCs or T cells enriched from blood (not recorded which). The receptors here all came from a woman aged 18-35 years who had been exposed to COVID-19.

This clone was picked up one time. The chain is built from TRBV7-2 and TRBJ1-6, with 7 nucleotides matching TRBD1. V lost 6 bases to trimming and J lost 0 bases; unmatched junction nucleotides: 11. The CDR3 length is 18 residues. Germline lookup yields CDR1 SGHTA and CDR2 FQGNSA. The CDR3 DNA is TGTGCCAGCAGACAACTTACAGGGGTCGGCTCCTATAATTCACCCCTCCACTTT. Encoded protein: CASRQLTGVGSYNSPLHF.

V gene TRBV4-2 combines with J gene TRBJ2-7; TRBD2 matches at 9 bases. This CDR3 is 16 amino acids long. CDR1 LGHNA and CDR2 YNFKEQ come from the germline V gene. The V gene end was trimmed by 2 bases and the J gene end by 0 bases; junction bases not matched to a gene: 5. CDR3 nucleotides: TGTGCCAGCAGCCAAAACCCTAGCGGGGACTCCTACGAGCAGTACTTC. Its translation: CASSQNPSGDSYEQYF.

The chain combines TRBV6-2 or TRBV6-3 with TRBJ2-7; 7 nucleotides agree with TRBD1. The V and J ends lost 5 bases and 2 bases, in that order; junction bases with no gene match: 6. CDR3 length: 14 residues. CDR1 is MNHEY and CDR2 is SVGEGT in the germline V gene. CDR3 nucleotide sequence: TGTGCCAGCAGTATACCCGGACAGGCCTACGAGCAGTACTTC. Protein: CASSIPGQAYEQYF.

In its sample, this clone was seen a few times. The gene calls are TRBV27 and TRBJ2-2, with D possibly matching TRBD1 (6 bases). The CDR3 has 12 residues. V was shortened by 6 bases and J by 6 bases, with 8 bases between the two germline ends. Germline CDR1 is MNHEY and CDR2 is SMNVEV (reference sequence). The CDR3 DNA reads as TGTGCCAGCAGGACAGGCGCCGGGGAGCTGTTTTTT. Translation gives CASRTGAGELFF.

The chain combines TRBV20-1 with TRBJ2-7; 8 bases match TRBD1. The CDR3 spans 11 residues. Germline trimming cut 3 bases from V and 9 bases from J; bases unmatched to any gene: 4. The germline V gene has CDR1 DFQATT and CDR2 SNEGSKA (reference sequence). The CDR3 region is CSASRGRVQYF. Written as DNA, the CDR3 is TGCAGTGCTAGCAGGGGGCGGGTGCAGTACTTC.

The chain employs TRBV29-1 and TRBJ2-7; D perhaps matches TRBD2 (5 bases). V lost 5 bases and J lost 2, with 10 bases in between. Germline loops: CDR1 SQVTM, CDR2 ANQGSEA. The CDR3 is 12 residues long. The CDR3 is CSVMVATYEQYF. CDR3 in DNA: TGCAGCGTTATGGTAGCGACCTACGAGCAGTACTTC.

The J gene is TRBJ2-1, the V gene TRBV28, with 8 bases identical to TRBD2. This CDR3 is 18 amino acids long. Germline-derived CDR1 and CDR2 are MDHEN and SYDVKM. V lost 2 bases, J lost 10 bases, and 19 bases stayed unmatched. The CDR3 reads CASSLTWGRGGLLGEQFF. CDR3 coding DNA: TGTGCCAGCAGTTTAACTTGGGGCCGGGGGGGCCTTCTAGGCGAGCAGTTCTTC.

The chain recombines TRBV12-3 or TRBV12-4 with TRBJ1-2; 7 positions agree with TRBD1. The CDR3 loop spans 13 amino acids. The V segment lost 5 bases and the J segment 4 bases; nucleotides outside the gene matches: 4. The CDR3 sequence is CASSTGQPYGYTF. The CDR3 region has the DNA TGTGCCAGCAGTACGGGACAGCCCTATGGCTACACCTTC.

J is TRBJ1-2 and V is TRBV5-1; the D gene is possibly TRBD1 (5 bases). CDR3 length: 14 residues. Trimming took 7 bases from V and 4 from J, leaving 17 bases between them. Per germline, CDR1 SGHRS and CDR2 YFSETQ. CDR3 residues: CASASGGEGYGYTF. The CDR3 nucleotides are TGCGCCAGCGCAAGCGGGGGGGAAGGCTATGGCTACACCTTC.

The CDR3 nucleotides are TGTGCCAGCTCACCACTCAGGACAGGGGTGAGGGAGCAGTACTTC. Amino acid sequence: CASSPLRTGVREQYF. V gene TRBV18 combines with J gene TRBJ2-7; TRBD1 agrees at 9 bases. V gave up 1 base and J gave up 7 bases; unmatched junction bases: 8. From germline, CDR1 is KGHSH and CDR2 LQKENI. This CDR3 has 15 amino acids. Full variable domain (rest looked up from reference TRBV18 and TRBJ2-7): NAGVMQNPRHLVRRRGQEARLRCSPMKGHSHVYWYRQLPEEGLKFMVYLQKENIIDESGMPKERFSAEFPKEGPSILRIQQVVRGDSAAYFCASSPLRTGVREQYFGPGTRLTVT.

The chain joins TRBV5-1 to TRBJ2-2; perhaps TRBD1 as D (6 bases). This CDR3 spans 14 amino acids. The germline V gene encodes CDR1 SGHRS and CDR2 YFSETQ. V lost 3 bases and J 6 bases, leaving 12 bases between the germline ends. CDR3 sequence: CASSWEQGSGELFF. Written as DNA, the CDR3 is TGCGCCAGCAGCTGGGAACAGGGTTCCGGGGAGCTGTTTTTT.

This clone was recorded only once. The V gene is TRBV5-1, the J gene TRBJ2-5, with unresolved D. The V gene's germline CDR1 is SGHRS and CDR2 YFSETQ. The CDR3 length is 16 residues. V was trimmed by 3 bases and J by 2 bases, leaving 17 bases between them. CDR3 bases: TGCGCCAGCAGCTCTGGGCCTTCAGGCCCTCAAGAGACCCAGTACTTC. Translated, it gives CASSSGPSGPQETQYF.

This rearrangement joins TRBV12-3 or TRBV12-4 to TRBJ1-2; no definite D call. The CDR3 has 11 residues. The CDR3 DNA reads as TGTGCATGTAATGGCTACTATGGCTACACCTTC. Encoded protein: CACNGYYGYTF.

CDR3 coding DNA: TGTGCCAGCAGTAAACCAGGGGCCCGGGAGACCCAGTACTTC. Translating gives CASSKPGARETQYF. This chain uses TRBV6-5 with TRBJ2-5; tentatively, D is TRBD1 (6 bases). The length of the CDR3 is 14 residues. Germline-derived CDR1 and CDR2 are MNHEY and SVGAGI. The V gene lost 5 bases and the J gene lost 5 bases, with 15 bases spanning the gap.

V and J are TRBV5-4 and TRBJ2-3; D is ambiguous. Germline loops: CDR1 SGHNT, CDR2 YYREEE (reference sequence). With 0 bases removed from V and 3 bases from J, the gap between germline ends came to 11 bases. The CDR3 spans 15 residues. The CDR3 nucleotides read TGTGCCAGCAGCTTGGGGCTAGAGCTAACAGATACGCAGTATTTT. Its translation is CASSLGLELTDTQYF.

This clone was seen many times. V usage is TRBV7-3 and J usage is TRBJ2-1; D possibly corresponds to TRBD2 (6 bases). The CDR3 is 15 residues long. V was pared by 0 bases and J by 2 bases, with 8 bases between. CDR1 is SGHTA, CDR2 FQGTGA, per germline. DNA of the CDR3: TGTGCCAGCAGCTTAACCCCGGGGGCCTACAATGAGCAGTTCTTC. It specifies CASSLTPGAYNEQFF.

The rearrangement links TRBV27 to TRBJ2-1; possible D gene TRBD1, 5 bases. The CDR3 loop spans 14 amino acids. The germline CDR1 and CDR2 sequences are MNHEY and SMNVEV (reference sequence). V was clipped by 3 bases and J by 3 bases, with 9 bases between them. The CDR3 protein is CASSFDSLYNEQFF. The DNA for the CDR3 is TGTGCCAGCAGTTTCGACAGCCTCTACAATGAGCAGTTCTTC.

The chain recombines TRBV7-3 with TRBJ2-3, with 10 nucleotides matching TRBD2. V shed 5 bases, J shed 4 bases, and the junction held 12 bases outside the gene matches. Germline-derived CDR1 and CDR2 are SGHTA and FQGTGA. The CDR3 sequence is 17 residues long. Here the CDR3 DNA reads TGTGCCAGCAGCCCCAGATGGACGAGCGGGGGGGCAGATACGCAGTATTTT. Residues: CASSPRWTSGGADTQYF.

The chain joins TRBV27 to TRBJ2-3, with D perhaps TRBD1 (7 bases). CDR1 and CDR2 from the germline V gene are MNHEY and SMNVEV (reference sequence). The V end was cut by 6 bases, the J end by 3 bases, with 22 bases between. The CDR3 is 17 amino acids. The CDR3 here is CASRTAPGAGQTDTQYF. CDR3 coding DNA: TGTGCCAGCAGAACGGCACCAGGGGCGGGACAGACAGATACGCAGTATTTT.

This clone is a singleton in its sample. The chain has TRBV5-6 and TRBJ1-6; D is possibly TRBD1 (6 bases). The CDR3 contains 16 residues. With 3 bases removed from V and 10 bases from J, the gap between germline ends came to 20 bases. The germline CDR1 and CDR2 sequences are SGHDT and YYEEEE. The CDR3 protein is CASSSRSSRGFSPLHF. In nucleotides, the CDR3 is TGTGCCAGCAGCTCTCGCTCGAGCAGGGGTTTCTCACCCCTCCACTTT. The full variable domain, its missing parts supplied by reference TRBV5-6 and TRBJ1-6, is DAGVTQSPTHLIKTRGQQVTLRCSPKSGHDTVSWYQQALGQGPQFIFQYYEEEERQRGNFPDRFSGHQFPNYSSELNVNALLLGDSALYLCASSSRSSRGFSPLHFGNGTRLTVT.

The chain is built from TRBV7-2 and TRBJ1-6; the match to TRBD1 covers 10 bases. J gave up 10 bases and V 3 bases, and 6 bases lay outside the gene matches. In germline, CDR1 is SGHTA, CDR2 FQGNSA. The CDR3 extends over 15 amino acids. Written as DNA, the CDR3 is TGTGCCAGCAGCTTCCGGGACAGGGGCTCCTCACCCCTCCACTTT. Encoded protein: CASSFRDRGSSPLHF.

A word on this clone: In the same sample, other DNA sequences code for this CDR3. The chain recombines TRBV18 with TRBJ2-5; 9 bases fit TRBD2. The junction had 0 bases not matched to a gene; V was cut back by 3 bases and J by 1 base. Per the germline V gene, CDR1 is KGHSH and CDR2 is LQKENI. The CDR3 has 14 amino acids. In nucleotides, the CDR3 is TGTGCCAGCTCACCGACTAGCGGCCAAGAGACCCAGTACTTC. Amino acids: CASSPTSGQETQYF.

This clone occurred once. The chain carries TRBV5-1 and TRBJ2-5; D possibly corresponds to TRBD1 (5 bases). The CDR3 extends over 16 amino acids. Germline V lookup: CDR1 SGHRS, CDR2 YFSETQ. The V gene lost 4 bases and the J gene lost 2 bases, with 18 bases spanning the gap. The CDR3 DNA is TGCGCCAGCAGCCCTGGCCTGCAGGGATCACAAGAGACCCAGTACTTC. This encodes CASSPGLQGSQETQYF.

The genes are TRBV9 and TRBJ2-1, with 14 bases matching TRBD2. Trimming at V came to 3 bases and at J to 6 bases, leaving 5 bases not matched to a gene. The germline V gene encodes CDR1 SGDLS and CDR2 YYNGEE. The CDR3 covers 16 residues. The CDR3 sequence is CASSGGLAGDFNEQFF. The CDR3 region has the DNA TGTGCCAGCAGCGGGGGACTAGCGGGAGATTTCAATGAGCAGTTCTTC.

This chain uses TRBV5-1 with TRBJ2-2; no reliable D call. The germline V gene has CDR1 SGHRS and CDR2 YFSETQ. The CDR3 consists of 15 residues. Trimming took off 0 bases at V and 4 bases at J, with 10 bases between the two ends. The CDR3 region is CASSLALGSTGELFF. Here the CDR3 DNA reads TGCGCCAGCAGCTTGGCCTTGGGCAGCACCGGGGAGCTGTTTTTT.

This sequence joins TRBV28 and TRBJ1-5; 8 bases fit TRBD1. The germline gives CDR1 MDHEN, CDR2 SYDVKM. Trimming took 6 bases from V and 8 from J; bases not matched to a gene: 9. This CDR3 contains 14 residues. This CDR3 reads CASRLTGVREPQHF. For the CDR3, the DNA is TGTGCCAGCAGGTTGACAGGGGTAAGGGAGCCCCAGCATTTT. The full variable domain, its missing parts supplied by reference TRBV28 and TRBJ1-5, is DVKVTQSSRYLVKRTGEKVFLECVQDMDHENMFWYRQDPGLGLRLIYFSYDVKMKEKGDIPEGYSVSREKKERFSLILESASTNQTSMYLCASRLTGVREPQHFGDGTRLSIL.

The chain is built from TRBV7-2 and TRBJ2-7; 7 nucleotides align to TRBD2. The CDR3 runs to 15 residues. V was clipped by 5 bases and J by 3 bases; unmatched bases: 10. CDR1 is SGHTA, CDR2 FQGNSA, per germline. The CDR3 spells CASSPRGGGSYEQYF. In DNA form, the CDR3 reads TGTGCCAGCAGCCCGCGAGGAGGCGGGAGCTACGAGCAGTACTTC. Full variable domain (outside the CDR3, taken from reference TRBV7-2 and TRBJ2-7): GAGVSQSPSNKVTEKGKDVELRCDPISGHTALYWYRQSLGQGLEFLIYFQGNSAPDKSGLPSDRFSAERTGGSVSTLTIQRTQQEDSAVYLCASSPRGGGSYEQYFGPGTRLTVT.

This sequence joins TRBV28 and TRBJ1-2; D call uncertain. Per germline, CDR1 MDHEN and CDR2 SYDVKM. The CDR3 sequence is 14 residues long. Trimming took off 2 bases at V and 8 bases at J, with 15 bases between the two ends. CDR3 residues: CASSLRSIDIGYTF. Here the CDR3 DNA reads TGTGCCAGCAGTTTACGATCCATAGACATCGGCTACACCTTC.

This clone was seen only once. V gene TRBV6-1 combines with J gene TRBJ2-7; 7 nucleotides match TRBD1. Trimming took 1 base from V and 3 from J; bases not matched to a gene: 3. The CDR3 extends over 14 amino acids. CDR1 is MNHNS and CDR2 is SASEGT in the germline V gene. CDR3 in amino acids: CASSEDRGYYEQYF. For the CDR3, the DNA is TGTGCCAGCAGTGAAGACAGGGGATACTACGAGCAGTACTTC.